This T cell receptor (beta chain) was retrieved from a study of blood T cell repertoires in COVID-19. Whole-study context: Nucleic acid was either cDNA or gDNA, and it came from T cells, B-cell-depleted T cells, or PBMCs.

The table came from immunoSEQ multiplex PCR; TCRdb's copy has only in-frame clones and leaves some out. The data contain fewer than 300,000 clones, 80% to 95% of them singletons. This clone was picked up a small number of times. The sample consisted of PBMCs or T cells enriched from blood (not recorded which). The clonotype was recovered from a woman in her twenties or thirties who had recovered from COVID-19.

CDR3 nucleotide sequence: TGTGCCAGCAGAACCGGCGCCACTAACGAGCAGTACTTC. As protein: CASRTGATNEQYF. The V and J genes are TRBV27 and TRBJ2-7; D is ambiguous. This CDR3 has 13 residues. From germline, CDR1 is MNHEY and CDR2 SMNVEV (reference sequence). With 6 bases removed from V and 5 bases from J, the gap between germline ends came to 14 bases.